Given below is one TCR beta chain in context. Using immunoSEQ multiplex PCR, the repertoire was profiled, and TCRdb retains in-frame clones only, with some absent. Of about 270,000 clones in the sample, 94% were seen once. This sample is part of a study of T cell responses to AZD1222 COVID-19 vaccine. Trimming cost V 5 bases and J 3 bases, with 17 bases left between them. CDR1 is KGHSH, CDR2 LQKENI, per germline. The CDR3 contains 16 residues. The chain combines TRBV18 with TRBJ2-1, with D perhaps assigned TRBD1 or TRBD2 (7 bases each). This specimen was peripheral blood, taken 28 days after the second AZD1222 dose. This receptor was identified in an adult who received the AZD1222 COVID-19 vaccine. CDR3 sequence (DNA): TGTGCCAGCTCAGGGGGGGACAGACCTTTCTACAATGAGCAGTTCTTC. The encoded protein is CASSGGDRPFYNEQFF.